This is a list of T cell receptor beta chains from one sample in a study of T-cell reconstitution after alpha-beta-depleted transplantation in children. MiXCR was run by TCRdb on the PCR reads, yielding one entry per CDR3 protein. The sample lists over 550,000 distinct CDR3 sequences; about 10% were seen once. This sample comprised PBMCs from the stem cell graft donor, obtained from the stem cell graft. Every receptor here comes from a human donor who donated a stem cell graft to a child with acute myeloid leukemia. CDR3s include the opening cysteine and the closing phenylalanine or tryptophan. D genes are given only for firm matches. Clone size, where shown, is once, few, many, or a class for clones that have expanded.

clone_size: many; d_call: -; j_call: TRBJ2-3; v_call: TRBV4-3; cdr3_aa: CASSQDHSGSTDTQYF; cdr3_nt: TGCGCCAGCAGCCAAGATCATAGCGGAAGCACAGATACGCAGTATTTT
clone_size: many; d_call: -; j_call: TRBJ2-1; v_call: TRBV28; cdr3_aa: CASSFPTTVASSYNEQFF; cdr3_nt: TGTGCCAGCAGTTTTCCTACTACCGTAGCTAGCTCCTACAATGAGCAGTTCTTC
clone_size: -; d_call: TRBD1; j_call: TRBJ1-1; v_call: TRBV20-1; cdr3_aa: CSALRDRGTEAFF; cdr3_nt: TGCAGTGCTCTTCGGGACAGGGGTACTGAAGCTTTCTTT
clone_size: few; d_call: TRBD1; j_call: TRBJ1-2; v_call: TRBV5-1; cdr3_aa: CASSFLPGTVDGYTF; cdr3_nt: TGCGCCAGCAGCTTCCTACCCGGGACAGTCGATGGCTACACCTTC
clone_size: few; d_call: TRBD1; j_call: TRBJ1-3; v_call: TRBV12-3/TRBV12-4; cdr3_aa: CASRWGQGTGNTIYF; cdr3_nt: TGTGCCAGCAGGTGGGGACAGGGGACTGGAAACACCATATATTTT
clone_size: few; d_call: -; j_call: TRBJ2-7; v_call: TRBV7-2; cdr3_aa: CASRDRGGSYEQYF; cdr3_nt: TGTGCCAGCAGGGATCGAGGGGGCTCCTACGAGCAGTACTTC
clone_size: -; d_call: TRBD1; j_call: TRBJ2-5; v_call: TRBV15; cdr3_aa: CATSRGPGDRKNQETQYF; cdr3_nt: TGTGCCACCAGCAGAGGCCCTGGGGACAGAAAAAACCAAGAGACCCAGTACTTC
clone_size: -; d_call: -; j_call: TRBJ2-1; v_call: TRBV6-1; cdr3_aa: CASRENGAPFQFF; cdr3_nt: TGTGCCAGCAGAGAGAATGGGGCCCCCTTCCAGTTCTTC
clone_size: -; d_call: -; j_call: TRBJ1-6; v_call: TRBV27; cdr3_aa: CASRALGSSPLHF; cdr3_nt: TGTGCCAGCAGGGCCTTGGGATCTTCACCCCTCCACTTT
clone_size: few; d_call: -; j_call: TRBJ2-7; v_call: TRBV20-1; cdr3_aa: CSASLTGTLGRDEQYF; cdr3_nt: TGCAGTGCTAGTTTAACCGGGACACTAGGTCGGGACGAGCAGTACTTC
clone_size: many; d_call: -; j_call: TRBJ2-7; v_call: TRBV5-1; cdr3_aa: CASSRLGGNEQYF; cdr3_nt: TGCGCCAGCAGCCGTTTAGGAGGGAACGAGCAGTACTTC
clone_size: -; d_call: -; j_call: TRBJ1-1; v_call: TRBV20-1; cdr3_aa: CSAPGGLTTEAFF; cdr3_nt: TGCAGTGCCCCTGGGGGGCTGACCACTGAAGCTTTCTTT
clone_size: once; d_call: -; j_call: TRBJ1-2; v_call: TRBV20-1; cdr3_aa: CSASGRGDYGYTF; cdr3_nt: TGCAGTGCTAGTGGCCGGGGCGACTATGGCTACACCTTC
clone_size: many; d_call: TRBD1; j_call: TRBJ1-5; v_call: TRBV12-3/TRBV12-4; cdr3_aa: CASSPGTGVGQPQHF; cdr3_nt: TGTGCCAGCAGTCCGGGGACAGGGGTAGGTCAGCCCCAGCATTTT
clone_size: -; d_call: TRBD1; j_call: TRBJ1-2; v_call: TRBV6-5; cdr3_aa: CASSYEAGGGAGGYTF; cdr3_nt: TGTGCCAGCAGTTACGAGGCCGGAGGGGGCGCGGGAGGCTACACCTTC
clone_size: many; d_call: -; j_call: TRBJ1-2; v_call: TRBV6-2/TRBV6-3; cdr3_aa: CASSYAGTSYGYTF; cdr3_nt: TGTGCCAGCAGTTACGCCGGGACAAGCTATGGCTACACCTTC
clone_size: few; d_call: TRBD1; j_call: TRBJ1-2; v_call: TRBV3-1; cdr3_aa: CASSLSGQAGRGYTF; cdr3_nt: TGTGCCAGCAGCTTATCCGGACAGGCCGGGAGAGGCTACACCTTC
clone_size: few; d_call: TRBD2; j_call: TRBJ2-1; v_call: TRBV30; cdr3_aa: CAWSVDRWTSGIRSAYNEQFF; cdr3_nt: TGTGCCTGGAGTGTAGACCGATGGACTAGCGGGATAAGATCGGCTTACAATGAGCAGTTCTTC
clone_size: few; d_call: -; j_call: TRBJ1-5; v_call: TRBV27; cdr3_aa: CASSYATGGQPQHF; cdr3_nt: TGTGCCAGCAGTTATGCAACGGGGGGTCAGCCCCAGCATTTT
clone_size: -; d_call: TRBD1; j_call: TRBJ1-1; v_call: TRBV24-1; cdr3_aa: CATSETGQGIAEAFF; cdr3_nt: TGTGCCACCAGTGAAACGGGACAGGGAATCGCTGAAGCTTTCTTT
clone_size: -; d_call: -; j_call: TRBJ2-3; v_call: TRBV6-1; cdr3_aa: CASSERGKTDTQYF; cdr3_nt: TGTGCCAGCAGTGAACGGGGGAAGACAGATACGCAGTATTTT
clone_size: -; d_call: -; j_call: TRBJ1-1; v_call: TRBV10-3; cdr3_aa: CAISEVVDTEAFF; cdr3_nt: TGTGCCATCAGTGAAGTCGTGGACACTGAAGCTTTCTTT
clone_size: few; d_call: -; j_call: TRBJ1-1; v_call: TRBV7-9; cdr3_aa: CASSLTGWTEAFF; cdr3_nt: TGTGCCAGCAGCTTAACCGGGTGGACTGAAGCTTTCTTT
clone_size: -; d_call: TRBD2; j_call: TRBJ2-3; v_call: TRBV11-2; cdr3_aa: CASSFSGRSTDTQYF; cdr3_nt: TGTGCCAGCAGCTTCAGCGGGAGGAGCACAGATACGCAGTATTTT
clone_size: few; d_call: -; j_call: TRBJ2-7; v_call: TRBV24-1; cdr3_aa: CATSDSAYSYEQYF; cdr3_nt: TGTGCCACCAGTGATTCGGCATACTCCTACGAGCAGTACTTC
clone_size: -; d_call: TRBD1; j_call: TRBJ1-2; v_call: TRBV7-9; cdr3_aa: CASSLQGAGGYTF; cdr3_nt: TGTGCCAGCAGCCTACAGGGGGCGGGTGGCTACACCTTC